Listed below are T cell receptor beta chains from one sample, sequenced in a study of cytomegalovirus exposure and HLA in healthy donors. Generated by immunoSEQ multiplex PCR, the TCRdb table keeps only in-frame clones and is missing some. The sample has about 190,000 clones, around three quarters seen once. Sequenced: PBMCs. These TCRs come from a boy younger than 18 in good health and CMV-seronegative. The CDR3 runs from the conserved cysteine through the conserved F or W. D genes are given only for firm matches. Clone sizes are given selectively: once, few, many, or a class where the clone is expanded.

d_gene	v_gene	j_gene	abundance	CDR3nt	CDR3aa
TRBD2	TRBV11-2	TRBJ2-1	NA	TGTGCCAGCAGCTTATTTGGTCTAGCGGGAGACAATGAGCAGTTCTTC	CASSLFGLAGDNEQFF
NA	TRBV7-9	TRBJ2-3	NA	TGTGCCAGCAGCTTAGGACCAGGGGTGGGGTTT	CASSLGPGVGF
TRBD1	TRBV2	TRBJ1-5	NA	TGTGCCAGCAGAGGGACAGGGGGGCCCCAGCATTTT	CASRGTGGPQHF
TRBD1	TRBV12-5	TRBJ2-1	once	TGTGCTAGTGGCAGGGACAGGAGCTCCTACAATGAGCAGTTCTTC	CASGRDRSSYNEQFF
NA	TRBV5-1	TRBJ1-2	once	TGCGCCAGCAGCTTGGGTAGGGGGAATGGCCACACCTTC	CASSLGRGNGHTF
TRBD1	TRBV19	TRBJ2-2	NA	TGTGCCAGTAGGGGGAAGGGGGCGCGAACCGGGGAGCTGTTTTTT	CASRGKGARTGELFF
NA	TRBV4-3	TRBJ1-2	NA	TGCGCCAGCAGCCAAGATCGAGGTGCGGGGGCGGATGGCTACACCTTC	CASSQDRGAGADGYTF
NA	TRBV7-2	TRBJ1-2	few	TGTGCCAGCAGCTTCGGGGTGACCGTGGACCGTCTTAACTATGGCTACACCTTC	CASSFGVTVDRLNYGYTF
NA	TRBV30	TRBJ1-4	NA	TGTGCCTGGAGTAGGGACAACAGGCAAGAAAAACTGTTTTTT	CAWSRDNRQEKLFF
TRBD1	TRBV7-9	TRBJ1-4	NA	TGTGCCAGCAGCTTCCCCGGGACAGGGGTGGAAAAACTGTTTTTT	CASSFPGTGVEKLFF
NA	TRBV4-2	TRBJ2-7	NA	TGTGCCAGCAGCCAAGCCGGACAGACTGGAGGCTACGAGCAGTACTTC	CASSQAGQTGGYEQYF
NA	TRBV7-9	TRBJ1-2	NA	TGTGCCAGCAGCCGTTTGGGCCCTCGTGGAGGCTACACCTTC	CASSRLGPRGGYTF
NA	TRBV4-3	TRBJ2-5	few	TGCGCCAGCAGCCAAGTCTATGGTGAGACCCAGTACTTC	CASSQVYGETQYF
TRBD1	TRBV6-4	TRBJ1-6	NA	TGTGCCAGCAGGAACGGGACAGGGGGGGGTTCACCCCTCCACTTT	CASRNGTGGGSPLHF
NA	TRBV25-1	TRBJ2-1	NA	TGTGCCAGCGCTTACCTGAGCTCCTACAATGAGCAGTTCTTC	CASAYLSSYNEQFF
NA	TRBV9	TRBJ1-6	NA	TGTGCCAGCAGCGGCTTCGGACAGTATAATTCACCCCTCCACTTT	CASSGFGQYNSPLHF
TRBD1	TRBV6-6	TRBJ1-2	NA	TGTGCCAGCAGTTACCCCCGACAGGGGGCTTATGGCTACACCTTC	CASSYPRQGAYGYTF
TRBD1	TRBV6-1	TRBJ1-4	few	TGTGCCAGCAAACCCAGCAGGGGGATGGAAAAACTGTTTTTT	CASKPSRGMEKLFF
NA	TRBV27	TRBJ1-2	NA	TGTGCCAGCAGTTTATCGATGTCCCGAGCCCTTAACTATGGCTACACCTTC	CASSLSMSRALNYGYTF
NA	TRBV6-6	TRBJ1-2	NA	TGTGCCAGCAGTTACGCCCCGACAGTTGGCTACACCTTC	CASSYAPTVGYTF
NA	TRBV19	TRBJ1-1	NA	TGTGCCGCTTCGAGAACCCTCGGGACTGAAGCTTTCTTT	CAASRTLGTEAFF
TRBD1	TRBV7-2	TRBJ2-1	NA	TGTGCCAGCAGCCGGACAGGGTCTCTCGGGCATGAGCAGTTCTTC	CASSRTGSLGHEQFF
NA	TRBV5-1	TRBJ1-1	NA	TGCGCCAGCAGCTTGCCGAGGGGGGGGATGAACACTGAAGCTTTCTTT	CASSLPRGGMNTEAFF
TRBD2	TRBV4-3	TRBJ2-7	NA	TGCGCCAGCAGCCTAGCCTTAGGGACTAGCTCTTACGAGCAGTACTTC	CASSLALGTSSYEQYF
TRBD1	TRBV19	TRBJ1-2	NA	TGTGCCAGTAGGGGGATTTGGGACAGGGGGGGATACTATGGCTACACCTTC	CASRGIWDRGGYYGYTF
NA	TRBV6-6	TRBJ2-6	NA	TGTGCCAGCAGTTACGTCAGGGGGGACGTCCTGACTTTC	CASSYVRGDVLTF
NA	TRBV4-2	TRBJ2-1	NA	TGTGCCAGCAGCCCCCCCAGGCGGGACAATGAGCAGTTCTTC	CASSPPRRDNEQFF
TRBD1	TRBV27	TRBJ1-1	NA	TGTGCCAGCTCGCAGGGGGCTTTGAACACTGAAGCTTTCTTT	CASSQGALNTEAFF
NA	TRBV12-5	TRBJ1-5	NA	TGTGCTAGTGGTTCGGTGGAGGGGCAGCCCCAGCATTTT	CASGSVEGQPQHF
NA	TRBV29-1	TRBJ1-2	NA	TGCAGCGTCCGGACAGTCTATGGCTACACCTTC	CSVRTVYGYTF
NA	TRBV4-1	TRBJ2-7	NA	TGCGCCAGCAGCCAAGCGGGACTTGGAAACTACGAGCAGTACTTC	CASSQAGLGNYEQYF
NA	TRBV29-1	TRBJ2-5	NA	TGCAGCGTTGAACGGGGGTCGGGAGAGACCCAGTACTTC	CSVERGSGETQYF
NA	TRBV5-1	TRBJ1-3	NA	TGCGCCAGCAGCTTGGGAGGGAGCTCTGGAAACACCATATATTTT	CASSLGGSSGNTIYF
TRBD2	TRBV7-9	TRBJ2-7	NA	TGTTCCAGCAGCTTATTTACCGGCGGGGGCTACGAGCAGTACTTC	CSSSLFTGGGYEQYF
NA	TRBV5-6	TRBJ2-3	once	TGTGCCAGCAGCTTCTATGCGGGGGCCCTATGGGATACGCAGTATTTT	CASSFYAGALWDTQYF
NA	TRBV5-8	TRBJ2-4	NA	TGTGCCAGCAGCCCCCCAGGGGCAGTTGCCATTCAGTACTTC	CASSPPGAVAIQYF
NA	TRBV14	TRBJ1-1	NA	TGTGCCAGCAGCCAAGGAACAGGGACGGTGAACACTGAAGCTTTCTTT	CASSQGTGTVNTEAFF
TRBD1	TRBV2	TRBJ1-2	NA	TGTGCCAGCGATAGCAGGCGGACAGGGGTGGAGAACTATGGCTACACCTTC	CASDSRRTGVENYGYTF
TRBD1	TRBV2	TRBJ2-5	few	TGTGCCAGCAGTGGGGGGACAGCACAAGAGACCCAGTACTTC	CASSGGTAQETQYF
TRBD2	TRBV5-6	TRBJ2-3	few	TGTGCCAGCAGCTTGGCGGCGGGAGCTGTCGGAGATACGCAGTATTTT	CASSLAAGAVGDTQYF
NA	TRBV5-6	TRBJ2-2	NA	TGTGCCAGCAGCTTGGGAGGGTCCGGGGAGCTGTTTTTT	CASSLGGSGELFF
NA	TRBV15	TRBJ2-7	NA	TGTGCCACCAGTTCCTCTACGCCAGGGTCCTACGAGCAGTACTTC	CATSSSTPGSYEQYF
NA	TRBV9	TRBJ2-7	NA	TGTGCCAGCAGCGTAGCCGACAATCAAGAGCAGTACTTC	CASSVADNQEQYF
NA	TRBV11-2	TRBJ2-2	NA	TGTGCCAGCAGCTTAGCGACCACCAGGGCGCTGTTTTTT	CASSLATTRALFF